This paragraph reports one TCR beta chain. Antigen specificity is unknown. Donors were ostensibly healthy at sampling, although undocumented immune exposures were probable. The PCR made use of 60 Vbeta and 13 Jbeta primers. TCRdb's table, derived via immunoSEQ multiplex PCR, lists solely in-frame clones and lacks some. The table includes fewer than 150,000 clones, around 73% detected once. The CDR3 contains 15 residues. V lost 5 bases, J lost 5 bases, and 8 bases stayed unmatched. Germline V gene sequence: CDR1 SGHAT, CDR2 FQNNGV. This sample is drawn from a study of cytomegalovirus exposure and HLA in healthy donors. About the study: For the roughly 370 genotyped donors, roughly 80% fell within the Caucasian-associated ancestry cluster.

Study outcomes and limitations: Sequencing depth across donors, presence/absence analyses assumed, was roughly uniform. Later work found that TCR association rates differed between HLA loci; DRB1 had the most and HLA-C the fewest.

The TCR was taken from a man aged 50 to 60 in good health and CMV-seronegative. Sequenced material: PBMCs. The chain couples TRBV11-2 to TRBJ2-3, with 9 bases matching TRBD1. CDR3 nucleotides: TGTGCCAGCAGCGACCGACAGGGGGGTCGAGATACGCAGTATTTT. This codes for CASSDRQGGRDTQYF.